This T cell receptor beta chain was identified in a study of spatial heterogeneity in lung cancer. Study details: Alpha-chain sequences were consistently detected in smaller numbers than beta-chain sequences. Mean representation of each unique TCR and UMI combination in the raw reads exceeded 8.5 occurrences.

In regard to this clonotype: The antigen is unknown.

As to time point: sample taken at primary tumor resection. Unsorted whole RNA of tumor, nontumor lung or frozen PBMC was sequenced. Samples were donated by 72 untreated early-stage non-small cell lung cancer patients. CDR1 and CDR2 from the germline V gene are SGHRS and YFSETQ. V was cut by 0 bases and J by 2 bases, with 9 bases left in between. This CDR3 is built from 16 residues. TCRdb fed the 5' RACE reads into MiXCR, producing one record per CDR3 protein. Altogether more than 80,000 distinct CDR3 sequences are present, 10% to 15% being singletons, with the ten largest covering about two fifths. The study's findings and limits: Ubiquitous expanded tumor TCRs showed up in blood more at resection than follow-up.

This TCR was sampled from a male donor with early-stage non-small cell lung cancer. This chain uses TRBV5-1 with TRBJ2-6, with a tentative D call TRBD1 (6 bases). The sequenced sample was PBMCs, obtained at surgery. CDR3: CASSLEQGTGANVLTF. In nucleotides, the CDR3 is TGCGCCAGCAGCTTGGAGCAGGGGACTGGGGCCAACGTCCTGACTTTC.